The TCR beta chain under discussion was sequenced for a study of blood T cell repertoires in COVID-19. The junction had 9 bases not matched to a gene; V was cut back by 4 bases and J by 11 bases. The CDR3 runs to 14 residues. Germline V gene sequence: CDR1 LGHNA, CDR2 YSLEER. Generated by immunoSEQ multiplex PCR, the TCRdb table keeps only in-frame clones and is missing some. The sample comprises some 200,000 clones, approximately 83% of which are singletons, and about 5.3% rests with the top ten. Individuals aged 18 to 89 years were recruited from fewer than 25 US areas. This clonotype originated in a woman aged 50 to 60 who had been exposed to COVID-19. Input material: PBMCs or T cells enriched from blood (not recorded which). The chain links TRBV4-3 to TRBJ1-4; 8 bases fit TRBD1. The CDR3 here is CASSRTSQGGKLFF. The CDR3 bases are TGCGCCAGCAGCCGCACCTCACAGGGGGGGAAACTGTTTTTT.